Below, one TCR beta chain is given with its context. Its antigen is unknown. No base qualities exist here, and no much larger clone lies one base off it. This sample stems from a study of blood T cell repertoires in COVID-19 (dated by TCRdb to 2020 to 2021). A note on the overall study: Samples covering the acute and convalescent phases of COVID-19 were provided by collaborators in the United States, Italy and Spain. The prospective study material was composed of cDNA or gDNA derived from T cells, B-cell-depleted T cells, or PBMCs. Subjects who had been exposed to COVID-19, were actively infected with it, or had recovered from it provided the deeply sampled blood TCRbeta repertoires that made up the dataset. The repertoires were released in a freely available public database meant as a resource for research on the immune response to SARS-CoV-2. Samples were obtained from the ongoing ImmuneRACE study (first 160 participants) and from 1,200 or so subjects provided by 6 global collaborators. Sample metadata almost always included a de-identified subject ID, COVID-19 status, age in years and sex. HLA class I and class II types, where available, came from metadata supplied by the sample provider rather than from assay-based typing.

The CDR3 goes from the cysteine to the phenylalanine over 15 residues. Left in the record is the CDR3 DNA by itself, 45 bases read in frame from the first base. The germline V gene encodes CDR1 KGHSH and CDR2 LQKENI. The trim is 3 bases for V and 7 bases for J, with a gap of 16 bases between the germline ends. TCRbeta CDR3 regions were amplified from genomic DNA by means of the immunoSEQ Assay, a bias-controlled multiplex PCR. The authors processed their data as follows. The number of nucleated cells in each sample was estimated by amplification of reference gene primers within the assay. Sequence reads were collapsed and filtered to measure the absolute abundance of every unique TCRbeta CDR3 rearrangement. Productive Simpson clonality was computed per sample as the square root of Simpson's diversity index over productive rearrangements. TCRdb's version of the immuneACCESS table is confined to in-frame rearrangements and falls short of the full clone set. An unresolved V gene accounts for under half of the shortfall where checked; the remainder is of unknown origin. V and J calls and clone size are given by that table; D and trimming were obtained from the DNA. For this sample there are about 99,000 clones; roughly 90% appear just once. Around 3.4% of the sample is in the top ten clones.

The collaborating institutions used their own protocols to collect whole blood in K2EDTA tubes. For TCRbeta analysis, collaborators shipped samples as frozen whole blood, isolated PBMCs, or DNA extracted from either of those sample types. Overall study results and their limits: The amount of clinical and demographic metadata varied by source and participant and was provided uncurated.

Material for sequencing was peripheral blood. The receptor's source is a woman aged 60 to 75 with acute or convalescent COVID-19. The V gene is TRBV18 and the J gene is TRBJ1-5, with TRBD1 perhaps the D gene, on 5 matching bases. The DNA sequence is given as TGTGCCAGCTCACCTAGTTGGTCCAGGGCCCAGCCCCAGCATTTT. This sequence encodes CASSPSWSRAQPQHF.